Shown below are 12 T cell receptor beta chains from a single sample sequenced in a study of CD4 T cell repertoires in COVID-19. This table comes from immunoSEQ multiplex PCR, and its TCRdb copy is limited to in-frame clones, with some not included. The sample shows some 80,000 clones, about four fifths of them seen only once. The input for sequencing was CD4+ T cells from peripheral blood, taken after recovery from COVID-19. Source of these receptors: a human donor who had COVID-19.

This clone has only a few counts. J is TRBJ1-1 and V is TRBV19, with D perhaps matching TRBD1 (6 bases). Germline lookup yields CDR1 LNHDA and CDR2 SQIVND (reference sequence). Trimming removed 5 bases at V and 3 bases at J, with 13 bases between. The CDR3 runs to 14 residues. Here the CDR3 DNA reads TGTGCCAGTAGTTCTAGACAGGTTTACACTGAAGCTTTCTTT. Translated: CASSSRQVYTEAFF.

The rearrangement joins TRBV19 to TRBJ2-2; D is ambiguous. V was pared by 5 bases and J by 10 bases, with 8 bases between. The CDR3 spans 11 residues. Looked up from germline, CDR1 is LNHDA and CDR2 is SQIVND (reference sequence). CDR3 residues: CASSPEVELFF. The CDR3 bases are TGTGCCAGTAGTCCAGAAGTGGAGCTGTTTTTT.

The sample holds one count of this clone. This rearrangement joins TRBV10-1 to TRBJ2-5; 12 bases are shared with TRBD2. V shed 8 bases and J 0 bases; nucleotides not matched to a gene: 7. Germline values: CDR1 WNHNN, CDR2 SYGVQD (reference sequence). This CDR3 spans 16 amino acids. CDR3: CASSSGTSGYQETQYF. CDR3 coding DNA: TGCGCCAGCTCATCCGGGACTAGCGGGTACCAAGAGACCCAGTACTTC.

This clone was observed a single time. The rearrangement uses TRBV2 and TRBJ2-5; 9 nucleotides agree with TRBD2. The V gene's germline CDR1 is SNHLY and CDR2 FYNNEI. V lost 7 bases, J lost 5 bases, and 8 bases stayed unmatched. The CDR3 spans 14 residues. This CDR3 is CASKVVAGVETQYF. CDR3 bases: TGTGCCAGCAAGGTAGTAGCGGGAGTGGAGACCCAGTACTTC.

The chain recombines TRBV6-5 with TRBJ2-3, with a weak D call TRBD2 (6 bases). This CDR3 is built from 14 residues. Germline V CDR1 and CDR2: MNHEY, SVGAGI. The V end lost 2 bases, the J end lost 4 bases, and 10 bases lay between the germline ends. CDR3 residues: CASSYGGSADTQYF. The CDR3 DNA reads TGTGCCAGCAGTTACGGGGGGAGCGCAGATACGCAGTATTTT.

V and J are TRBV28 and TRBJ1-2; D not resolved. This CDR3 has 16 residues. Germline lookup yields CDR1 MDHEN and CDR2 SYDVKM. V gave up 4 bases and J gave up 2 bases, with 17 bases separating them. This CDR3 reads CASSSPSDTLNYGYTF. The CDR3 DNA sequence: TGTGCCAGCAGTTCCCCTTCAGACACCTTAAACTATGGCTACACCTTC.

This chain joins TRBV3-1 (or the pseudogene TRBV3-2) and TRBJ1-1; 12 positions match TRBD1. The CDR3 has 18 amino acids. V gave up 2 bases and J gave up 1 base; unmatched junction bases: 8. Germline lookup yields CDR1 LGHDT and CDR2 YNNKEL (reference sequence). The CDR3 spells CASSQRRDRGLANTEAFF. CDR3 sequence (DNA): TGTGCCAGCAGCCAACGCCGGGACAGGGGGCTTGCGAACACTGAAGCTTTCTTT.

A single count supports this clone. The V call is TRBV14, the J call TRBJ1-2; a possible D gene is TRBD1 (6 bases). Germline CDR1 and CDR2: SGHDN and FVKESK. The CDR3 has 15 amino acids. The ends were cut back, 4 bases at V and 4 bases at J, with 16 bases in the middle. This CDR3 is CASSRRGGPIYGYTF. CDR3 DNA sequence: TGTGCCAGCAGCCGACGCGGGGGCCCCATCTATGGCTACACCTTC.

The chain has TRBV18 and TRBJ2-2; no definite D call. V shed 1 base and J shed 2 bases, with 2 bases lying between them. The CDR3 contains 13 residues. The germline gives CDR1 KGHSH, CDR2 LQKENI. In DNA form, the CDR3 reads TGTGCCAGCTCACCACAAAACACCGGGGAGCTGTTTTTT. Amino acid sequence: CASSPQNTGELFF.

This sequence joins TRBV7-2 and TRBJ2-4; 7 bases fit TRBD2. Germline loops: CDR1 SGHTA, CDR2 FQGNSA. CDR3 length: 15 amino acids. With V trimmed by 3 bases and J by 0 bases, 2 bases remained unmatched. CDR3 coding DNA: TGTGCCAGCAGCTTTTCGGGGGGAGCCAAAAACATTCAGTACTTC. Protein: CASSFSGGAKNIQYF.

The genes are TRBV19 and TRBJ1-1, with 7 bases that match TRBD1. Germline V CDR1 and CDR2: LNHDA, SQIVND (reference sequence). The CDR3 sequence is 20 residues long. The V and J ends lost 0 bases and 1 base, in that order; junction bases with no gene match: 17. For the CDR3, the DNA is TGTGCCAGTAGTATAGATGTGAGCCGACAGGGTATGATGAAGAACACTGAAGCTTTCTTT. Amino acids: CASSIDVSRQGMMKNTEAFF.

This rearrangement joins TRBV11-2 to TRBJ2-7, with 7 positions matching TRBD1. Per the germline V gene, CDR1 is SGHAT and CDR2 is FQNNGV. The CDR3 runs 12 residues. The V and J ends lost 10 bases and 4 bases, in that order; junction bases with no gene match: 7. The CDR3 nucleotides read TGTGCCACGCAAACAGGGGTTTACGAGCAGTACTTC. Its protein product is CATQTGVYEQYF.